The present T cell receptor beta chain was sequenced within a study of blood T cell repertoires in COVID-19. As for the study in general: Spain, Italy and the United States supplied samples that represented acute and convalescent COVID-19. Nucleic acid was either cDNA or gDNA, and it came from T cells, B-cell-depleted T cells, or PBMCs.

The count of this clone is one. This CDR3 contains 15 residues. In germline, CDR1 is KGHSH, CDR2 LQKENI. J was trimmed by 6 bases and V by 0 bases; bases with no gene match: 5. Sequencing was performed with immunoSEQ multiplex PCR; in TCRdb, only in-frame clones are kept and a portion is missing. Altogether around 130,000 clones are present, about 86% being singletons, with the ten largest covering about a sixth. The clonotype comes from a woman between 50 and 59 years old with acute or convalescent COVID-19. The source material was peripheral blood. The chain is built from TRBV18 and TRBJ2-3; TRBD2 matches at 8 bases. CDR3 sequence reads: CASSPPASGSDTQYF. CDR3 bases: TGTGCCAGCTCACCACCGGCTAGCGGGTCCGATACGCAGTATTTT.